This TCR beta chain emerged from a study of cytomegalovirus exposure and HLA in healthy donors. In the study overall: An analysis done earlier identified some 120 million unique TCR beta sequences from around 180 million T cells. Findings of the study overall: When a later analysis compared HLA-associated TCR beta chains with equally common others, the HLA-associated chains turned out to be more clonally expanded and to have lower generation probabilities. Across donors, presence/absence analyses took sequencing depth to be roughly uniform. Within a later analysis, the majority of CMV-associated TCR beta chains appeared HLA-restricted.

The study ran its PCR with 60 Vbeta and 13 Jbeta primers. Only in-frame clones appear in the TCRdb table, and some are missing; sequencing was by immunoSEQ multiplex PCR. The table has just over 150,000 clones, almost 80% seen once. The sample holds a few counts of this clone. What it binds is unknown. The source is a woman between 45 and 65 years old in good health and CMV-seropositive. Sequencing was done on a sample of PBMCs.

The CDR3 DNA is TGTGCCAGTAGTCGACCCCCGGGACTGAATAATTCACCCCTCCACTTT. Its protein is CASSRPPGLNNSPLHF. The chain joins TRBV19 to TRBJ1-6; D possibly corresponds to TRBD1 (5 bases). Trimming stripped 5 bases from V and 5 bases from J, with 16 bases between. From germline, CDR1 is LNHDA and CDR2 SQIVND (reference sequence). The CDR3 extends over 16 amino acids.